This is a list of T cell receptor beta chains from one sample in a study of persistence of HIV-infected CD4 T cells. What these receptors recognize is not known. TCRdb's table, derived via immunoSEQ multiplex PCR, lists solely in-frame clones and lacks some. This sample has 25,000 to 40,000 clones, with around four fifths found just once. This material consisted of CD4+ T cells sorted from PBMCs after approximately 19-hour stimulation, taken from a patient who received antiretroviral therapy. The source of these receptors is an adult woman with HIV who was CMV-seropositive. CDR3s leave out the opening cysteine and the closing phenylalanine or tryptophan.

j_call: TRBJ1-1
cdr3_length: 9
v_call: TRBV20-1
cdr3_aa: SVKGNTEAF

j_call: TRBJ2-1
cdr3_length: 15
v_call: TRBV4-2
cdr3_aa: ASSQAGWRGLMNEQF

j_call: TRBJ1-1
cdr3_length: 11
v_call: TRBV7-8
cdr3_aa: ASSLRSKAEAF

j_call: TRBJ2-3
cdr3_length: 13
v_call: TRBV6-2/TRBV6-3
cdr3_aa: ASSPAGSSTDTQY

j_call: TRBJ1-2
cdr3_length: 12
v_call: TRBV5-1
cdr3_aa: ASSYSRPEDGYT

j_call: TRBJ1-2
cdr3_length: 13
v_call: TRBV5-4
cdr3_aa: ASSRQGTYISGYT

j_call: TRBJ2-5
cdr3_length: 10
v_call: TRBV6-1
cdr3_aa: ASSDGWETQY

j_call: TRBJ2-1
cdr3_length: 12
v_call: TRBV27
cdr3_aa: ASSSMGIYNEQF

j_call: TRBJ2-7
cdr3_length: 12
v_call: TRBV29-1
cdr3_aa: SVAGGPRLGEQY

j_call: TRBJ2-7
cdr3_length: 11
v_call: TRBV19
cdr3_aa: ASRGQGAYEQY